The 8 T cell receptor beta chains in this list originate from one sample, sequenced in a study of T cells after yellow fever vaccination. TCRdb itself ran the 5' RACE reads through MiXCR, one entry per CDR3 protein. Of under 400,000 distinct CDR3 sequences listed, roughly 10% were seen once; the top ten hold roughly 18%. The specimen comprised PBMCs, sampled on the day of the first yellow fever vaccination. These receptors came from a man between 18 and 29 years old who received the YFV17D yellow fever vaccine.

The chain carries TRBV2 and TRBJ2-5; maybe TRBD1 (5 bases). V dropped 7 bases and J dropped 2 bases, with 14 bases sitting between them. The CDR3 length is 14 residues. Germline V CDR1 and CDR2: SNHLY, FYNNEI. CDR3 protein: CASTATGVQETQYF. DNA for the CDR3: TGTGCCAGCACGGCCACAGGAGTACAAGAGACCCAGTACTTC.

This clonotype has only a few counts. V is TRBV7-9 and J is TRBJ2-7; D unresolved. Trimming took 8 bases from V and 3 from J, leaving 11 bases between them. This CDR3 comprises 12 residues. Germline V gene data show CDR1 as SEHNR and CDR2 as FQNEAQ (reference sequence). The CDR3 nucleotides read TGTGCCAGCGAGGCGGAAAGCTACGAGCAGTACGTC. Encoded protein: CASEAESYEQYV.

This chain uses TRBV12-3 or TRBV12-4 with TRBJ2-1; D uncertain. The CDR3 sequence is 12 residues long. V lost 5 bases, J lost 8 bases, and 10 bases lay in between. CDR3 coding DNA: TGTGCCAGCAGTCCTGGGCGCTATGAGCAGTTCTTC. Translation: CASSPGRYEQFF.

The rearrangement joins TRBV18 to TRBJ1-2; TRBD1 agrees at 7 bases. The ends lost 4 bases at V and 8 bases at J; junction bases unmatched: 7. Germline CDR1 KGHSH, CDR2 LQKENI. The CDR3 covers 13 residues. The chain's CDR3 is CASSLTGTEGYTF. The DNA for the CDR3 is TGTGCCAGCTCACTGACAGGGACTGAGGGCTACACCTTC.

This clonotype was seen a handful of times. The chain combines TRBV7-9 with TRBJ2-7; D is ambiguous. The CDR3 contains 15 residues. Germline V gene data show CDR1 as SEHNR and CDR2 as FQNEAQ (reference sequence). V dropped 5 bases and J dropped 4 bases, with 18 bases sitting between them. The CDR3 DNA is TGTGCCAGCAGCCCGGCCCGCAAACAACCTTACGAGCAGTACTTC. It encodes CASSPARKQPYEQYF.

This clonotype was counted a few times. The V call is TRBV9, the J call TRBJ2-3; 8 bases are shared with TRBD2. CDR3 length: 16 amino acids. J lost 2 bases, V lost 0 bases, and 5 bases had no gene match. CDR1 SGDLS and CDR2 YYNGEE come from the germline V gene. Here the CDR3 reads CASSVAGAGVTDTQYF. CDR3 coding DNA: TGTGCCAGCAGCGTAGCTGGAGCGGGGGTCACAGATACGCAGTATTTT.

The chain employs TRBV5-1 and TRBJ2-7; perhaps TRBD2 as D (6 bases). CDR1 SGHRS and CDR2 YFSETQ come from the germline V gene. The CDR3 covers 14 residues. Between the trimmed V and J ends, which lost 3 bases and 0 bases, there was a span of 10 bases. CDR3 region: CASSSGLSSYEQYF. In DNA form, the CDR3 reads TGCGCCAGCAGCTCGGGACTGTCCTCCTACGAGCAGTACTTC.

This clonotype was seen a handful of times. J is TRBJ2-3 and V is TRBV13, with D maybe TRBD2 (6 bases). CDR1 and CDR2 from the germline V gene are PRHDT and FYEKMQ (reference sequence). V lost 5 bases and J lost 4, with 13 bases in between. The CDR3 runs to 14 residues. Here the CDR3 reads CASSALARADTQYF. The CDR3 DNA reads as TGTGCCAGCAGCGCCCTAGCGCGAGCAGATACGCAGTATTTT. The entire variable domain, with the rest obtained from reference TRBV13 and TRBJ2-3, is as follows: AAGVIQSPRHLIKEKRETATLKCYPIPRHDTVYWYQQGPGQDPQFLISFYEKMQSDKGSIPDRFSAQQFSDYHSELNMSSLELGDSALYFCASSALARADTQYFGPGTRLTVL.